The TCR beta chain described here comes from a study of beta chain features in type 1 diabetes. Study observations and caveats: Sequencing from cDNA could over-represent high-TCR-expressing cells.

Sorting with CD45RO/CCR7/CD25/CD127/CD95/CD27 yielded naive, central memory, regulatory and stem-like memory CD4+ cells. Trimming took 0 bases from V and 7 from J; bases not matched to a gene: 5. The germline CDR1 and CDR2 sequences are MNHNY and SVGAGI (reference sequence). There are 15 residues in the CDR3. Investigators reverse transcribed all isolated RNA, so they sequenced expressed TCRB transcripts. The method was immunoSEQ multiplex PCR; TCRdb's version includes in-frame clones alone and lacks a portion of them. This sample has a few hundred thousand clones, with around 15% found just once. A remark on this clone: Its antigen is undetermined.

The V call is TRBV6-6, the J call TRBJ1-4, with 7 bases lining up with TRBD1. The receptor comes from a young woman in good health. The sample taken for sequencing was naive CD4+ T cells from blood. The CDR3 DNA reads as TGTGCCAGCAGTTACTCCGGGACAGCTTTTGAAAAACTGTTTTTT. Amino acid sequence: CASSYSGTAFEKLFF.